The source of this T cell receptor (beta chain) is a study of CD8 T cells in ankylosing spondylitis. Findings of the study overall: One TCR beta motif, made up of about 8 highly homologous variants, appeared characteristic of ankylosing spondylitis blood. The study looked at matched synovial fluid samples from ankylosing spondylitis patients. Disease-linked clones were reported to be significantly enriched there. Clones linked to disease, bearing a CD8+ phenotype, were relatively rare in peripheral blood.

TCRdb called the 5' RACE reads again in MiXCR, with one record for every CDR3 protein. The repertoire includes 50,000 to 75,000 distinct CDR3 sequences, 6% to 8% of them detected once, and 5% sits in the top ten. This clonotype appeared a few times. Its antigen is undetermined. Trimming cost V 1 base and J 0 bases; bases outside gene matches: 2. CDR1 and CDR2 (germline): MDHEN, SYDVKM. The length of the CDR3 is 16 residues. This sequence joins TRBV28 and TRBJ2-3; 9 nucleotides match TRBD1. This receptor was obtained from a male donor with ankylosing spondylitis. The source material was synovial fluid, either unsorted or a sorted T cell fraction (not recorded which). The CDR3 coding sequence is TGTGCCAGCAGTTTATCGACAGGGGGTAGCACAGATACGCAGTATTTT. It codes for CASSLSTGGSTDTQYF.